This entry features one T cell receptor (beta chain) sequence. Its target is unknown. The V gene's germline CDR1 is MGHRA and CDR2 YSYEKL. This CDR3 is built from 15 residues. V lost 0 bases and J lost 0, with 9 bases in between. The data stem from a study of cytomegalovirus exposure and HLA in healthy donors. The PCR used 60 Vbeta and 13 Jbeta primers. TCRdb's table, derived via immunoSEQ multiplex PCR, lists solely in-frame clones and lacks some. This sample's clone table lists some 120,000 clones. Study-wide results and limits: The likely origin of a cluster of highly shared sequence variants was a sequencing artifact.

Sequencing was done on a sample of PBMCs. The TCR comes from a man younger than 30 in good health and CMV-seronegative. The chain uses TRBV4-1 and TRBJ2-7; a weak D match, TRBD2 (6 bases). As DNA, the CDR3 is TGCGCCAGCAGCCAAGAGGCGGGGTCCTCCTACGAGCAGTACTTC. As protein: CASSQEAGSSYEQYF.